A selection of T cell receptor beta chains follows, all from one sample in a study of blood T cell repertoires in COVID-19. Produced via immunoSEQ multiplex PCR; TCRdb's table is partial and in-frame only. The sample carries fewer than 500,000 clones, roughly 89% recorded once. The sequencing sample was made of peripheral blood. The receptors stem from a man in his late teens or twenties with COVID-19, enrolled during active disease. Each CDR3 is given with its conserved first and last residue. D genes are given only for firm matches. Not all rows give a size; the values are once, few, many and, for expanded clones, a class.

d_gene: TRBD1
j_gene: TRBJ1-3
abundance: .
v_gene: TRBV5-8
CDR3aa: CASSLRGPGEGNTIYF
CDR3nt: TGTGCCAGCAGCTTGAGGGGGCCAGGGGAAGGAAACACCATATATTTT

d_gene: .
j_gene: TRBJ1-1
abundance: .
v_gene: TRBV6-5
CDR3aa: CASSIEGVTEAFF
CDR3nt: TGTGCCAGTTCTATCGAAGGGGTCACTGAAGCTTTCTTT

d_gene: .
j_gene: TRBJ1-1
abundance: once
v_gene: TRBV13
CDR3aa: CASSLMANTEAFF
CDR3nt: TGTGCCAGCAGCTTGATGGCGAACACTGAAGCTTTCTTT

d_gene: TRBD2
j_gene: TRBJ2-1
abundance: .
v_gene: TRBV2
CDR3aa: CASSGDKDGGTSRGYNEQFF
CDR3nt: TGTGCCAGCAGTGGGGATAAGGATGGAGGGACTAGCCGTGGGTACAATGAGCAGTTCTTC

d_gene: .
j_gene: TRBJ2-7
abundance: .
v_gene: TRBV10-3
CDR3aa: CAISALGSSYEQYF
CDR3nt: TGTGCCATCAGTGCGTTGGGGAGCTCCTACGAGCAGTACTTC

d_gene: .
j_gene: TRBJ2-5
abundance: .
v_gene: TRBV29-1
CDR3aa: CSVWRGLGTQYF
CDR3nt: TGCAGCGTTTGGAGGGGTTTGGGGACCCAGTACTTC

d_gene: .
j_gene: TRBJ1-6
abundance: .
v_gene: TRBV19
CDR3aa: CASSINGGATYNSPLHF
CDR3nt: TGTGCCAGTAGTATCAACGGGGGGGCGACCTATAATTCACCCCTCCACTTT

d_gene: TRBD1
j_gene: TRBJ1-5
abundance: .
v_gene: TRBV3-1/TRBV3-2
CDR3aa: CASSLQGDQPQHF
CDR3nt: TGTGCCAGCAGCCTACAGGGGGATCAGCCCCAGCATTTT

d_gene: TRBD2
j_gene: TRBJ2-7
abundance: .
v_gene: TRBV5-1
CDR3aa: CASSDQLAGGSYEQYF
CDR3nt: TGCGCCAGCAGCGACCAACTAGCGGGGGGATCCTACGAGCAGTACTTC

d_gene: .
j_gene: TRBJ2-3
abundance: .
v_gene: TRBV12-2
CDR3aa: CASRLVEGGPTDTQYF
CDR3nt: TGTGCAAGTCGCTTAGTTGAGGGGGGGCCCACAGATACGCAGTATTTT

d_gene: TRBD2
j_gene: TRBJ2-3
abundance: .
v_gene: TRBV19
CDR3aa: CASSRAGGPMDTQYF
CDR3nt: TGTGCCAGTAGTAGAGCGGGGGGGCCCATGGATACGCAGTATTTT

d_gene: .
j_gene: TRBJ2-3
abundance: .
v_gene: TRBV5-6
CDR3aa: CASSLRGGADTQYF
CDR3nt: TGTGCCAGCAGCTTGAGGGGAGGCGCAGATACGCAGTATTTT

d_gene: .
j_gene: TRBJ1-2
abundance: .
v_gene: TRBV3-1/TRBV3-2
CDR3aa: CASSQDGTPGYGYTF
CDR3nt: TGTGCCAGCAGCCAAGACGGGACACCGGGCTATGGCTACACCTTC

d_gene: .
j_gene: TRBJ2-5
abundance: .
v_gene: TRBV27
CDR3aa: CASSLSGQGTQYF
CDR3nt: TGTGCCAGCAGTTTATCAGGCCAGGGGACCCAGTACTTC

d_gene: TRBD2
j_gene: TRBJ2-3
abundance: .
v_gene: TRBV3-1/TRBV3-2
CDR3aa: CASSKRGGRANTDTQYF
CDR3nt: TGTGCCAGCAGCAAAAGGGGCGGGAGGGCCAACACAGATACGCAGTATTTT

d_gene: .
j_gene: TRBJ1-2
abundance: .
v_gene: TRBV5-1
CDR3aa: CASSPLGENYGYTF
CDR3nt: TGCGCCAGCAGCCCCCTGGGAGAGAACTATGGCTACACCTTC

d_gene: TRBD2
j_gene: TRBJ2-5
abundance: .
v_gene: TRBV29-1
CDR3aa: CSVDYLAGEETQYF
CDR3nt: TGCAGCGTTGATTACCTTGCGGGAGAAGAGACCCAGTACTTC

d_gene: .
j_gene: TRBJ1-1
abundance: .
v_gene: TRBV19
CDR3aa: CATRGMNTEAFF
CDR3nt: TGTGCCACACGGGGGATGAACACTGAAGCTTTCTTT

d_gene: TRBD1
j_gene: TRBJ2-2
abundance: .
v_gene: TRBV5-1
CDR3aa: CASSPPTGGGTGELFF
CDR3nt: TGCGCCAGCAGCCCCCCGACAGGGGGGGGTACCGGGGAGCTGTTTTTT

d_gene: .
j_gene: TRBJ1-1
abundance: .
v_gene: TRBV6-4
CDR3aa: CASSDIVGGGRAFF
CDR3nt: TGTGCCAGCAGCGACATAGTGGGGGGTGGGCGTGCTTTCTTT

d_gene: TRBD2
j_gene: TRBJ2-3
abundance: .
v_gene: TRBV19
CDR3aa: CASSRAGGFTDTQYF
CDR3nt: TGTGCCAGTAGTAGGGCGGGAGGGTTCACAGATACGCAGTATTTT

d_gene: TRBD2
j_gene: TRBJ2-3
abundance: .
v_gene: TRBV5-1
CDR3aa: CASSQFSGPGTDTQYF
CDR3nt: TGCGCCAGCAGCCAATTTAGCGGGCCGGGCACAGATACGCAGTATTTT

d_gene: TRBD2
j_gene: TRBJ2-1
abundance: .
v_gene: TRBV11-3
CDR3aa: CASSSRDYYNEQFF
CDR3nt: TGTGCCAGCAGCTCGAGGGACTACTACAATGAGCAGTTCTTC

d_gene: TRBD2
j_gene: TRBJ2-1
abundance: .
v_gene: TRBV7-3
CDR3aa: CASSSGPPTSGRFEQFF
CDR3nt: TGTGCCAGCAGTTCGGGCCCTCCGACTAGCGGGAGGTTCGAGCAGTTCTTC

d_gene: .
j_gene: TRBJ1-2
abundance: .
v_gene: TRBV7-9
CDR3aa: CASSFSTTGYGYTF
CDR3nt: TGTGCCAGCAGCTTTAGCACCACGGGCTATGGCTACACCTTC

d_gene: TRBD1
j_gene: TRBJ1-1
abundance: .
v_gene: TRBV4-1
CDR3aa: CASSQGKGALEAFF
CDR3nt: TGCGCCAGCAGCCAAGGTAAGGGGGCGCTCGAAGCTTTCTTT

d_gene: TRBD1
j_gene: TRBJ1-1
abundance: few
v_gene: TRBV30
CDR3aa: CAWSVGQVNTEAFF
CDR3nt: TGTGCCTGGAGTGTGGGACAGGTGAACACTGAAGCTTTCTTT

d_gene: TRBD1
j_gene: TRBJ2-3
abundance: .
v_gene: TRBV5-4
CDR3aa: CASSPPGQGHTDTQYF
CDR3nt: TGTGCCAGCAGCCCCCCGGGACAGGGGCACACAGATACGCAGTATTTT

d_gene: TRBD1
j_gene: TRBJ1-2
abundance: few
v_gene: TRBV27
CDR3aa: CASSFPDRGAYGYTF
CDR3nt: TGTGCCAGCAGTTTCCCGGACAGGGGAGCCTATGGCTACACCTTC

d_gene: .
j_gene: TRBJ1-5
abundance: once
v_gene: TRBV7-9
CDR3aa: CASSFRDNQPQHF
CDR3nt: TGTGCCAGCAGCTTCAGGGACAATCAGCCCCAGCATTTT

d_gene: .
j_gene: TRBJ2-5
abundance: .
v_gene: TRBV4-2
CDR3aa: CASSQDPKETQYF
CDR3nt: TGTGCCAGCAGCCAAGATCCTAAAGAGACCCAGTACTTC

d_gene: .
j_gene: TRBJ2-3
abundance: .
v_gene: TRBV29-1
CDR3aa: CSVGTLQGHDTQYF
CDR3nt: TGCAGCGTTGGTACACTACAGGGCCACGATACGCAGTATTTT

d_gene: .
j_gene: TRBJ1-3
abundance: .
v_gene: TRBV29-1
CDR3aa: CSVEDNSGNTIYF
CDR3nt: TGCAGCGTTGAAGACAATTCTGGAAACACCATATATTTT

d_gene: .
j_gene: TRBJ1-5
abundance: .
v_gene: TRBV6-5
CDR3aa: CASRTGGGQPQHF
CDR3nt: TGTGCCAGCAGGACGGGTGGAGGTCAGCCCCAGCATTTT

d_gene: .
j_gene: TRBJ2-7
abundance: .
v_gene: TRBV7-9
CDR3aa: CASSVTSLPSREQYF
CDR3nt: TGTGCCAGCAGCGTCACTAGCCTCCCCTCGCGCGAGCAGTACTTC

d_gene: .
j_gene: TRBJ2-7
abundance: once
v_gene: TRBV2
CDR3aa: CASLDSVANYEQYF
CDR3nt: TGTGCCAGCTTAGACAGTGTCGCTAACTACGAGCAGTACTTC

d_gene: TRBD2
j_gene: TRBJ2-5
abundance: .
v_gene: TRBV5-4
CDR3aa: CASSLKTSGVETQYF
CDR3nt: TGTGCCAGCAGCTTAAAGACTAGCGGGGTGGAGACCCAGTACTTC

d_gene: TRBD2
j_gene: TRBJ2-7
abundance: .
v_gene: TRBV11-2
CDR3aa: CASSHPTSGKGEQYF
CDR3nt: TGTGCCAGCAGCCACCCGACTAGCGGGAAGGGCGAGCAGTACTTC

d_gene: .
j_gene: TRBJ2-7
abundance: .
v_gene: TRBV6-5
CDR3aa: CASSPTFRTAYEQYF
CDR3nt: TGTGCCAGCAGCCCCACTTTCCGGACAGCCTACGAGCAGTACTTC

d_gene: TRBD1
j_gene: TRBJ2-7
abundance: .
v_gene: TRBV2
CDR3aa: CASSAGGDRVYEQYF
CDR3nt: TGTGCCAGCAGTGCCGGAGGGGACAGGGTCTACGAGCAGTACTTC

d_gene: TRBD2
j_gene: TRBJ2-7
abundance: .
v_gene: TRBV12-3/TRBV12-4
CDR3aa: CASRNGLAYEQYF
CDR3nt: TGTGCCAGCAGAAACGGACTAGCCTACGAGCAGTACTTC

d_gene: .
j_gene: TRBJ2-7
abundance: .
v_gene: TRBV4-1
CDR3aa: CASSRTEGFAYEQYF
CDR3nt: TGCGCCAGCAGCCGTACGGAGGGCTTTGCCTACGAGCAGTACTTC

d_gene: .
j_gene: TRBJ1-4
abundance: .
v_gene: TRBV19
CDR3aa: CASSIEGVNEKLFF
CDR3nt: TGTGCCAGTAGTATCGAAGGGGTGAATGAAAAACTGTTTTTT

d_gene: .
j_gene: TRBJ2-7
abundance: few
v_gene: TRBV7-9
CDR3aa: CASSLLVGSGTNF
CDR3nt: .

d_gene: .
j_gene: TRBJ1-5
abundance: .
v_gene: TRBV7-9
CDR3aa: CASSLTGGNQPQHF
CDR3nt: TGTGCCAGCAGCTTGACAGGAGGCAATCAGCCCCAGCATTTT

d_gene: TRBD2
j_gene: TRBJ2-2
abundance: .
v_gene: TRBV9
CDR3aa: CASSVTSGGGPNTGELFF
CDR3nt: TGTGCCAGCAGCGTAACTAGCGGGGGAGGACCGAACACCGGGGAGCTGTTTTTT

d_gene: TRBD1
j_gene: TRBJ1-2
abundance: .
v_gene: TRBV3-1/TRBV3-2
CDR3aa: CASSLDRGGYGYTF
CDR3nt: TGTGCCAGCAGCCTAGACAGGGGAGGGTATGGCTACACCTTC

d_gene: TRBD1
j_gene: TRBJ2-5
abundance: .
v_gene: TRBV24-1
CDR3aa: CATSDDRVVGETQYF
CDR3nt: TGTGCCACCAGTGATGACAGGGTCGTCGGAGAGACCCAGTACTTC

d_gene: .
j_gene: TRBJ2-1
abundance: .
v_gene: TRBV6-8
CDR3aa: CASSPVSGKTYNEQFF
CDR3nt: TGTGCCAGCAGTCCCGTTTCTGGCAAGACCTACAATGAGCAGTTCTTC

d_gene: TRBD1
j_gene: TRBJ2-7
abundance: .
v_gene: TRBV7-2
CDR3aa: CASSFGTGVYEQYF
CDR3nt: TGTGCCAGCAGCTTTGGGACAGGTGTCTACGAGCAGTACTTC

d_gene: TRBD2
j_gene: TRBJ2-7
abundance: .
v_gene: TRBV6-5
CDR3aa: CASSPKAGGPVEQYF
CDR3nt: TGTGCCAGCAGTCCTAAAGCGGGAGGGCCCGTCGAGCAGTACTTC

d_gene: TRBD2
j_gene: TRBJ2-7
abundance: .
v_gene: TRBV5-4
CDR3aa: CASSLASGSFYEQYF
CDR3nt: TGTGCCAGCAGCTTGGCTAGCGGGAGTTTCTACGAGCAGTACTTC

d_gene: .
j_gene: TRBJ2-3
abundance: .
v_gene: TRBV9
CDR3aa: CASSVDGRVGADTQYF
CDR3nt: TGTGCCAGCAGCGTAGATGGCAGGGTTGGCGCAGATACGCAGTATTTT

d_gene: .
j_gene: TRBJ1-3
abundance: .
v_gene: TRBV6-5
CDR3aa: CASSSQYGPGNTIYF
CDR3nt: TGTGCCAGCAGTTCGCAGTATGGGCCTGGAAACACCATATATTTT

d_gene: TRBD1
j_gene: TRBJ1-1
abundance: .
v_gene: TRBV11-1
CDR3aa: CASSHWTGENTEAFF
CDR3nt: TGTGCCAGCAGCCACTGGACAGGGGAGAACACTGAAGCTTTCTTT

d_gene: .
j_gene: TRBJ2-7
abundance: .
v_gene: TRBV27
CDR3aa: CASSLRRGSYEQYF
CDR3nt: TGTGCCAGCAGTTTAAGGCGGGGCTCCTACGAGCAGTACTTC

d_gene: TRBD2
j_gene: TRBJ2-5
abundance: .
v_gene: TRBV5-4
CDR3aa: CASSLLIQREGRETQYF
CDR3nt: TGTGCCAGCAGCTTATTGATCCAGCGGGAGGGCCGCGAGACCCAGTACTTC